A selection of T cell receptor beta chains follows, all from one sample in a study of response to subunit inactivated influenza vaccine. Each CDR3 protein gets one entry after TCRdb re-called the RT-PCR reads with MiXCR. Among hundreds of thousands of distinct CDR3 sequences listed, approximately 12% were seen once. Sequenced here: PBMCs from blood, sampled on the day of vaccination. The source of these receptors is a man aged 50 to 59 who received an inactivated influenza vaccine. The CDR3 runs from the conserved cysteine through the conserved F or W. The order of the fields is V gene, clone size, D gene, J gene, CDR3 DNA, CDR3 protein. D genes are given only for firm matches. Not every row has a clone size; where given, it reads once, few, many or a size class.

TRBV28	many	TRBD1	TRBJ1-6	TGTGCCGGCAGGGGGCTTGGTAATTCACCCCTCCACTTT	CAGRGLGNSPLHF
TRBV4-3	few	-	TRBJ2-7	TGCGCCAGCAGCCAAGAGTTAGCCTCCTACGAGCAGTACTTC	CASSQELASYEQYF
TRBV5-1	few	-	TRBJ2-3	TGCGCCAGCAGCTTGGTTGTGGGTAGCACAGATACGCAGTATTTT	CASSLVVGSTDTQYF
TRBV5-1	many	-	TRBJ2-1	TGCGCCAGCAGCTTGGAACGGCCTAACTACAATGAGCAGTTCTTC	CASSLERPNYNEQFF
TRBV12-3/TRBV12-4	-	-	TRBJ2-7	TGTGCCAGCAGTTTCGGTCAGGGATATACCTACGAGCAGTACTTC	CASSFGQGYTYEQYF
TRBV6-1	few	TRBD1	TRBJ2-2	TGTGCCAGCAGGAAAGGGACAGGGAGTACCGGGGAGCTGTTTTTT	CASRKGTGSTGELFF
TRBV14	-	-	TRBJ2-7	TGTGCCAGCAGCCTAAGGGCCAGGGACCCTACCTGGCCAGACGAGCAGTACTTC	CASSLRARDPTWPDEQYF
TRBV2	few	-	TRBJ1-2	TGTGCCAGCAGTCGTCAGACAGAAAACTATGGCTACACCTTC	CASSRQTENYGYTF
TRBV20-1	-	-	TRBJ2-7	TGCAGTGCGAGGGAGCCGAACTCCTACGAGCAGTACTTC	CSAREPNSYEQYF
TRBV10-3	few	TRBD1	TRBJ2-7	TGTGCCATCAGTGGGGGACAGCTGAGCTCCTACGAGCAGTACTTC	CAISGGQLSSYEQYF
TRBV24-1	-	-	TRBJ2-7	TGTGCCACCAGTGATTCGGGCAGTACCTACGAGCAGTACTTC	CATSDSGSTYEQYF
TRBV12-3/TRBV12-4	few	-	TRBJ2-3	TGTGCCAGCAGTTTCAGGGAATCTAGCACAGATACGCAGTATTTT	CASSFRESSTDTQYF
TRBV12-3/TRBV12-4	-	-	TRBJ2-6	TGTGCCAGCAGCACACAGGGGCGGGGGCTCTCTGGGGCCAACGTCCTGACTTTC	CASSTQGRGLSGANVLTF
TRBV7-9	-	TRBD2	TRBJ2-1	TGTGCCAGCAGCATTACTAGCGGGACGTACAATGAGCAGTTCTTC	CASSITSGTYNEQFF
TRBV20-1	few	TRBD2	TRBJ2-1	TGCAGTGCTAGATCTAAGCGGGAGGGAGCCTACAATGAGCAGTTCTTC	CSARSKREGAYNEQFF
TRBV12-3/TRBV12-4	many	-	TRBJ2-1	TGTGCCAGCAGTTCCGCCGTGGGTTCCAGACAGAAATACAATGAGCAGTTCTTC	CASSSAVGSRQKYNEQFF
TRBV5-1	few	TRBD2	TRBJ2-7	TGCGCCAGCAGCGGGATAGGTAGCGGGAGTTCCTACGAGCAGTACTTC	CASSGIGSGSSYEQYF
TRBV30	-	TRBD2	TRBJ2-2	TGTGCCTGGAGTGTATGGGGGGGTACCGGGGAGCTGTTTTTT	CAWSVWGGTGELFF
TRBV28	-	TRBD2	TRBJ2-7	TGTGCCAGCAGTTCGACTAGCCTAGTCTACGAGCAGTACTTC	CASSSTSLVYEQYF
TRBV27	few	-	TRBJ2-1	TGTGCCAGCAGTTTATCGAAGGGCCTTCGACCCTACAATGAGCAGTTCTTC	CASSLSKGLRPYNEQFF
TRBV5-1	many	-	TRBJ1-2	TGCGCCAGCAGCTTAGGTCGAGGGGTCAATGGCTACACCTTC	CASSLGRGVNGYTF
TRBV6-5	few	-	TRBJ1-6	TGTGCCAGCAGTTACTTACTGGGTGGCTCACCCCTCCACTTT	CASSYLLGGSPLHF
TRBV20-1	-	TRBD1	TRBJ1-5	TGCAGTGCTAGAGATCTACAGGGGGCATCTCAGCCCCAGCATTTT	CSARDLQGASQPQHF
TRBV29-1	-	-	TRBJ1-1	TGCAGCACCTCCATGGTCGGGGCTGAAGCTTTCTTT	CSTSMVGAEAFF
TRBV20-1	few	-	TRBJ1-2	TGCAGTGCTAGAGCCTCCTTTTACAAAGGCAACTATGGCTACACCTTC	CSARASFYKGNYGYTF
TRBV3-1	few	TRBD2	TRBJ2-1	TGTGCCAGCAGCCAGACTAGCGGGAGTACGTACAATGAGCAGTTCTTC	CASSQTSGSTYNEQFF
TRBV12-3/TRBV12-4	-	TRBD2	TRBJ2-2	TGTGCCAACAGTACCAGGACTAGCGGAGCGACCGGGGAGCTGTTTTTT	CANSTRTSGATGELFF
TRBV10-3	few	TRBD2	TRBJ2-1	TGTGCCATCAGGACTAGCGGGAGCAGTGGGGAGCAGTTCTTC	CAIRTSGSSGEQFF
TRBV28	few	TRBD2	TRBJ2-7	TGTGCCAGCAGTTTCCGGACTAGCGGGAGCTCCTACGAGCAGTACTTC	CASSFRTSGSSYEQYF
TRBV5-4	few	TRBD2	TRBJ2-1	TGTGCCAGCAGCTGGGGGGGGGACGGTTACTCCTACAATGAGCAGTTCTTC	CASSWGGDGYSYNEQFF
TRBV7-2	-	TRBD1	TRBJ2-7	TGTGCCAGCAGCGAACGGACAGGGGGAAGCTCCTACGAGCAGTACTTC	CASSERTGGSSYEQYF
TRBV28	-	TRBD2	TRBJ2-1	TGTGCCAGCAACCGAGGACTAGCGGACTCCAATGAGCAGTTCTTC	CASNRGLADSNEQFF
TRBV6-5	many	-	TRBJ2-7	TGTGCCAGCAGTTACTCGGCCGGGGGACCCTACGAGCAGTACTTC	CASSYSAGGPYEQYF
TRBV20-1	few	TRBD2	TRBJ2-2	TGCAGTGCTAGACACAGCGGGAGCACCGGGGAGCTGTTTTTT	CSARHSGSTGELFF
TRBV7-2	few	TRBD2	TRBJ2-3	TGTGCCAGCAGCTTAGCAGGGGGACTAGCGGGCACAGATACGCAGTATTTT	CASSLAGGLAGTDTQYF
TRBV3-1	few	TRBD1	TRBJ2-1	TGTGCCAGCAGCCCGCCGGGACAGGGGGCCAATGAGCAGTTCTTC	CASSPPGQGANEQFF
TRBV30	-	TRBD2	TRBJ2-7	TGTGCCTGGGGACTAGCGGGGGCTAAGCAGTACTTC	CAWGLAGAKQYF
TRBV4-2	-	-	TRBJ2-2	TGTGCCAGCAGCCAGAGGGGAGTAAGGAACACCGGGGAGCTGTTTTTT	CASSQRGVRNTGELFF
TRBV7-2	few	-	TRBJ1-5	TGTGCCAGCAGCTTTAATGAAGGTCCCCAGCATTTT	CASSFNEGPQHF
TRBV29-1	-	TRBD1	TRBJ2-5	TGCAGCGTTGACTCTGGTCAGGGGGAAGAGACCCAGTACTTC	CSVDSGQGEETQYF
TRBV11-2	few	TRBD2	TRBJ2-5	TGTGCCAGCAGCCTAACCTGGACTAGCGGGGGAGAAGAGACCCAGTACTTC	CASSLTWTSGGEETQYF
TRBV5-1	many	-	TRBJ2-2	TGCGCCAGCAGCTTGGCCAGGGCGAACACCGGGGAGCTGTTTTTT	CASSLARANTGELFF
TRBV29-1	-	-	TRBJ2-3	TGCAGCGTTAACCTTGGGCTAGCCTTAGCAGATACGCAGTATTTT	CSVNLGLALADTQYF
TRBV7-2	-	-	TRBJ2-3	TGTGCCAGCAGCTTCCACCGAGGACTTGGGCGCACAGATACGCAGTATTTT	CASSFHRGLGRTDTQYF
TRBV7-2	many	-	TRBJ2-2	TGTGCCAGCAGCTTAGTCCTCGGGGGCCCGAACACCGGGGAGCTGTTTTTT	CASSLVLGGPNTGELFF
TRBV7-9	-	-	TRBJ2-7	TGTGCCAGCAGCTTAGTCGTGGCAGGGGCGGACGAGCAGTACTTC	CASSLVVAGADEQYF
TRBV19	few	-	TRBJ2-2	TGTGCCAGTAGTATAGGGGCGTCGGGAGCGGCTGGGGAGCTGTTTTTT	CASSIGASGAAGELFF
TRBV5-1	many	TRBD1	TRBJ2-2	TGCGCCAGCAGCCAGAGGACAGGGGGAGCCACCGGGGAGCTGTTTTTT	CASSQRTGGATGELFF
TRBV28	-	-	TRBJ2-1	TGTGCCAGCAGTTTGGAAGGTTGGAACAATGAGCAGTTCTTC	CASSLEGWNNEQFF
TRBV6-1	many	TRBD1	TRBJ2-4	TGTGCCAGCAGGGCAGGGACAGACCTAGCCAAAAACATTCAGTACTTC	CASRAGTDLAKNIQYF
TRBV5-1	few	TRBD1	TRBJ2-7	TGCGCCAGCAGTTTGCAAAGACAGGGGGCTTACGAGCAGTACTTC	CASSLQRQGAYEQYF
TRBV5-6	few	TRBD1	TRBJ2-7	TGTGCCAGCAGCTTGAACACAGGGGCCTACGAGCAGTACTTC	CASSLNTGAYEQYF
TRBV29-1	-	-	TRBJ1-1	TGCAGCGTTGAAGTGGGGACACTGAACACTGAAGCTTTCTTT	CSVEVGTLNTEAFF
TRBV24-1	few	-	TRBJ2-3	TGTGCCACCAGTGATCCTGGAGGGGATAGCACAGATACGCAGTATTTT	CATSDPGGDSTDTQYF